This T cell receptor beta chain derives from a study of follicular helper T cells after annual influenza vaccination. Clones were read by immunoSEQ multiplex PCR, and TCRdb kept only the in-frame ones, dropping some. The sample yields 9,300 or so clones, approximately 81% seen once. Time point meaning: 2014-2015 season, 7 days after vaccination. No donor had influenza vaccine in the prior 6 months; all lived in the community. Per time point, roughly 40-100 mL of blood was sampled. The TCR originated in an adult who received the influenza vaccine. The specimen was CXCR5+ CD38- circulating T follicular helper cells from blood, collected 7 days after influenza vaccination. Subset here: circulating Tfh, non-naive CD4+CXCR5+PD-1+ (ICOS+CD38+ or ICOS-CD38-).

The CDR3 sequence: CASSLGIYEQYF. For the CDR3, the DNA is TGTGCCAGCAGTTTGGGCATCTACGAGCAGTACTTC. J is TRBJ2-7 and V is TRBV28; no clear D gene. Deletions cut 3 bases from V and 3 bases from J, with 6 bases between. The germline CDR1 and CDR2 sequences are MDHEN and SYDVKM. This CDR3 region has 12 residues.